A selection of T cell receptor beta chains follows, all from one sample in a study of lung T cells in sarcoidosis with Löfgren's syndrome. From the reads, TCRdb called clonotypes with MiXCR, one entry per CDR3 protein. Altogether under 25,000 distinct CDR3 sequences are present, over 20% being singletons, with the ten largest covering approximately 0.76%. The sample comprised CD4+ T cells from bronchoalveolar lavage. The receptors derive from a human donor with sarcoidosis (Löfgren's syndrome or another form), or a control subject (not recorded which). Both conserved end residues are part of each CDR3. The D gene is left open where the match is weak. A clone size is listed for some rows: how often the clone was seen (once, few, many), or a class if it is expanded.

abundance	v_gene	j_gene	d_gene	CDR3nt	CDR3aa
many	TRBV4-1	TRBJ2-3	TRBD2	TGCGCCAGCAGCCAGACCCTGACTAGCGCCGTAGGCACAGATACGCAGTATTTT	CASSQTLTSAVGTDTQYF
.	TRBV7-9	TRBJ2-3	.	TGTGCCACCCGTCGAGCGATGAGCACAGGTACGCAGTATTTT	CATRRAMSTGTQYF
few	TRBV12-3/TRBV12-4	TRBJ2-1	TRBD2	TGTGCCAGCAGTCCCCGGGACTACAAGTACAATGAGCAGTTCTTC	CASSPRDYKYNEQFF
many	TRBV20-1	TRBJ2-1	TRBD2	TGCAGTGCTAGTAAAGGGCTAGCGGGAGCCTACAATGAGCAGTTCTTC	CSASKGLAGAYNEQFF
.	TRBV2	TRBJ2-2	.	TGTGCCAGCGCCCCCGGGGGCTCGGCCGGGGAGCTGTTTTTT	CASAPGGSAGELFF
many	TRBV7-9	TRBJ2-3	.	TGTGCCAGCAGACAACCGCCTAGGGGGAGGCACACAGATACGCAGTATTTT	CASRQPPRGRHTDTQYF
many	TRBV18	TRBJ2-7	.	TGTGCCAGCTCACCACAGGGCATCGAGCAGTACTTC	CASSPQGIEQYF
.	TRBV5-1	TRBJ1-1	.	TGCGCCAGCAGCCTAGACAGTTACGGAACTATGAACACTGAAGCTTTCTTT	CASSLDSYGTMNTEAFF
many	TRBV7-9	TRBJ1-1	.	TGTGCCAGCAGCTGGAGGCTAGGAGGGACGACTGAAGCTTTCTTT	CASSWRLGGTTEAFF
.	TRBV5-6	TRBJ1-1	TRBD1	TGTGCCAGCAGCTTGTACAGGGGGCCTGAAGCTTTCTTT	CASSLYRGPEAFF
.	TRBV5-5	TRBJ2-1	TRBD2	TGTGCCAGCAGCCAAGGACTAGCGGGGACTTACTCCTACAATGAGCAGTTCTTC	CASSQGLAGTYSYNEQFF
many	TRBV12-3/TRBV12-4	TRBJ1-5	.	TGTGCCAGCAATTCCCAGGGTCAGCAGCCCCAGCATTTT	CASNSQGQQPQHF
few	TRBV29-1	TRBJ2-1	TRBD1	TGCAGCGCCGTACGGGACAGGGCCGATGAGCAGTTCTTC	CSAVRDRADEQFF
many	TRBV19	TRBJ2-3	TRBD1	TGTGCCAGCTCACCAGGGACAGACACAGATACGCAGTATTTT	CASSPGTDTDTQYF
few	TRBV9	TRBJ2-3	TRBD2	TGTGCCAGCAGCCAGAGCGGGAGGGCCTTAGATACGCAGTATTTT	CASSQSGRALDTQYF
many	TRBV5-1	TRBJ2-3	TRBD1	TGCGCCAGCAGCGAGAGGACAGGGGGCAGTACAGATACGCAGTATTTT	CASSERTGGSTDTQYF
many	TRBV4-1	TRBJ2-6	.	TGCGCCAGCAGCCAAGATGAGGGGATGGCGAAAGGGGCCAACGTCCTGACTTTC	CASSQDEGMAKGANVLTF
medium-sized	TRBV4-1	TRBJ1-1	.	TGCGCCAGCAGCCAAGATCGACTGAACACTGAAGCTTTCTTT	CASSQDRLNTEAFF
many	TRBV18	TRBJ2-1	.	TGTGCCAGCTCACCACCTGTCGGGGCCGGGTCCTACAATGAGCAGTTCTTC	CASSPPVGAGSYNEQFF
medium-sized	TRBV27	TRBJ2-7	.	TGTGCCAGTAATACTAACAGGGCCCATACCTACGAGCAGTACTTC	CASNTNRAHTYEQYF
medium-sized	TRBV6-2/TRBV6-3	TRBJ1-5	.	TGTGCCAGCAGTTACTCGTTCCTGAGGGGTAGCAATCAGCCCCAGCATTTT	CASSYSFLRGSNQPQHF
.	TRBV5-1	TRBJ1-4	TRBD1	TGCGCCAGCAGCCCCACTGGACAGGCAACTAATGAAAAACTGTTTTTT	CASSPTGQATNEKLFF
.	TRBV5-1	TRBJ2-2	.	TGCGCCAGCAGCTGGTTCATGTCGAACCCCAGGACCGGGGAGCTGTTTTTT	CASSWFMSNPRTGELFF
many	TRBV4-1	TRBJ2-3	TRBD2	TGCGCCAGCAGCCTGGGACTAGCGGGAGATACGCAGTATTTT	CASSLGLAGDTQYF
many	TRBV7-2	TRBJ2-3	.	TGTGCCAGCAGCTCGGGACTTAGCACAGATACGCAGTATTTT	CASSSGLSTDTQYF
.	TRBV10-2	TRBJ1-3	TRBD1	TGTGCCACGACCAGCGGGACAGGGTCGGGAAACACCATATATTTT	CATTSGTGSGNTIYF
many	TRBV6-1	TRBJ1-1	.	TGTGCCATCACCGCAGGGCAAATGAACACTGAAGCTTTCTTT	CAITAGQMNTEAFF
many	TRBV27	TRBJ2-7	TRBD1	TGTGCCAGCAGTGCTTACAGGGGCGCATCCTACGAGCAGTACTTC	CASSAYRGASYEQYF
once	TRBV19	TRBJ1-2	TRBD1	TGTGCCAGTAGTCCAGGGGGTATCTATGGCTACACCTTC	CASSPGGIYGYTF
medium-sized	TRBV28	TRBJ1-1	.	TGTGCCAGCAGTTTACGCTTACAGGACCGCATGAACACTGAAGCTTTCTTT	CASSLRLQDRMNTEAFF
.	TRBV6-4	TRBJ2-3	.	TGTGCCAGCAGTGCCCCCCCGGGGGTCGCCTCCCGGCTGTATTTT	CASSAPPGVASRLYF
few	TRBV3-1	TRBJ2-3	TRBD2	TGTGCCAGCAGCCAAGATCGGACTAGCGGGGGGACAGATACGCAGTATTTT	CASSQDRTSGGTDTQYF
many	TRBV7-9	TRBJ2-7	TRBD1	TGTGCCAGCAGCCTCCAACAGGGGGGAGAGCAGTACTTC	CASSLQQGGEQYF
many	TRBV7-2	TRBJ1-1	.	TGTGCCAGCAGCGAACTGGGGGTAAACACTGAAGCTTTCTTT	CASSELGVNTEAFF
many	TRBV4-3	TRBJ2-7	TRBD2	TGCGCCAGCAGCCAATCGTTAGCGGGAGGGTACGAGCAGTACTTC	CASSQSLAGGYEQYF
.	TRBV30	TRBJ1-2	.	TGTGCCTGTGGATCCGATGGCTACACCTTC	CACGSDGYTF
many	TRBV29-1	TRBJ1-1	.	TGCAGCGCAACCGAGAACACTGAAGCTTTCTTT	CSATENTEAFF
many	TRBV28	TRBJ2-3	.	TGTGCCAGCCACAGCACAGATACGCAGTATTTT	CASHSTDTQYF
many	TRBV12-3/TRBV12-4	TRBJ1-1	.	TGTGCCAGCAGTTGGGGGGCAAGGAACACTGAAGCTTTCTTT	CASSWGARNTEAFF
few	TRBV30	TRBJ2-3	.	TGTGCCTGGAGTCGAGGGGACCTTACGGATACGCAGTATTTT	CAWSRGDLTDTQYF
few	TRBV2	TRBJ2-5	.	TGTGCCAGCACTCTGACAGGCTTTCAAGAGACCCAGTACTTC	CASTLTGFQETQYF